Following are 8 T cell receptor beta chains from one sample sequenced in a study of blood T cell repertoires in COVID-19. Some clones are missing from TCRdb's copy, which holds only in-frame ones; the method was immunoSEQ multiplex PCR. The profile shows approximately 290,000 clones, approximately 90% of them singletons. The specimen was peripheral blood. These receptors were collected from a man aged 30-40 years with acute or convalescent COVID-19.

This chain joins TRBV28 and TRBJ1-5; 10 nucleotides match TRBD1. The CDR3 has 17 residues. Germline trimming cut 5 bases from V and 5 bases from J; bases unmatched to any gene: 12. Germline lookup yields CDR1 MDHEN and CDR2 SYDVKM. This CDR3 is CASSPRQGAMYDQPQHF. In DNA, the CDR3 is TGTGCCAGCAGTCCTCGACAGGGGGCTATGTATGATCAGCCCCAGCATTTT.

V is TRBV18 and J is TRBJ1-4, with unresolved D. The V gene's germline CDR1 is KGHSH and CDR2 LQKENI. CDR3 length: 15 amino acids. The V and J ends lost 2 bases and 0 bases respectively, with 7 bases between them. The CDR3 DNA is TGTGCCAGCTCACCAGCCGGGGCAACTAATGAAAAACTGTTTTTT. Protein: CASSPAGATNEKLFF.

This clone appeared a few times. V is TRBV5-1 and J is TRBJ1-2; 7 bases are a match to TRBD1. Trimming took 3 bases from V and 4 from J; bases not matched to a gene: 12. The CDR3 loop spans 16 amino acids. CDR1 SGHRS and CDR2 YFSETQ come from the germline V gene. This CDR3 is CASSSSGGTAIYGYTF. Here the CDR3 DNA reads TGCGCCAGCAGCTCCTCGGGAGGGACAGCGATCTATGGCTACACCTTC.

This chain links TRBV9 with TRBJ1-6; the D is unclear. From germline, CDR1 is SGDLS and CDR2 YYNGEE. V lost 0 bases and J 14 bases, leaving 12 bases between the germline ends. There are 13 residues in the CDR3. The CDR3 bases are TGTGCCAGCAGCGTAGCTGAGAGTAACGCCCTCCACTTT. The encoded protein is CASSVAESNALHF.

This clone was counted only a few times. The chain uses TRBV27 and TRBJ1-4; weak D call: TRBD1 (5 bases). V lost 6 bases, J lost 8 bases, and 13 bases lay in between. This CDR3 has 13 residues. Germline CDR1 MNHEY, CDR2 SMNVEV (reference sequence). CDR3 in amino acids: CASRGGGQEKLFF. CDR3 DNA sequence: TGTGCCAGCAGGGGGGGAGGTCAAGAAAAACTGTTTTTT.

The chain employs TRBV5-4 and TRBJ2-5; TRBD2 aligns across 8 bases. CDR3 length equals 14 residues. Trimming took 3 bases from V and 2 from J; bases not matched to a gene: 3. Germline values: CDR1 SGHNT, CDR2 YYREEE (reference sequence). This CDR3 reads CASSSKREQETQYF. The DNA for the CDR3 is TGTGCCAGCAGCTCCAAGCGGGAGCAAGAGACCCAGTACTTC.

This rearrangement joins TRBV28 to TRBJ2-1; 7 bases agree with TRBD2. Germline CDR1 MDHEN, CDR2 SYDVKM. V dropped 7 bases and J dropped 6; count of bases not matched to a gene: 9. This CDR3 is built from 14 residues. CDR3 region: CASTLGGTLNEQFF. The CDR3 DNA reads TGTGCCAGCACCCTGGGAGGGACCCTCAATGAGCAGTTCTTC.

This rearrangement joins TRBV27 to TRBJ2-2; D is unresolved. Germline lookup yields CDR1 MNHEY and CDR2 SMNVEV (reference sequence). The CDR3 is made up of 15 amino acids. V was trimmed by 9 bases and J by 2 bases, leaving 16 bases between them. This CDR3 is CASRDEAINTGELFF. CDR3 sequence (DNA): TGTGCCAGTAGAGATGAGGCGATTAACACCGGGGAGCTGTTTTTT.